The rows below give T cell receptor beta chains drawn from one sample of a study of shared clonotypes between healthy human individuals. Profiling relied on immunoSEQ multiplex PCR, and the TCRdb table lists in-frame clones only, not all of them. The repertoire holds 470,000 or so clones, with roughly 80% as singletons. The sequencing sample was made of PBMCs. These TCRs come from a woman aged 40 to 49 in good health. Some clones in this sample may be carry-over from other donors' samples. The CDR3 runs from the conserved cysteine through the conserved F or W. D genes are given only for firm matches.

TRBD1,TRBV7-9,TRBJ2-2,CASSLVPTGAPGELFF
NA,TRBV7-8,TRBJ2-7,CASSLGGHSSYEQYF
NA,TRBV7-9,TRBJ2-7,CASSQDGGDRTYEQYF
NA,TRBV6-5,TRBJ2-7,CASSYSRRAYEQYF
TRBD1,TRBV5-4,TRBJ1-2,CASRLTGALGYTF
NA,TRBV7-2,TRBJ1-5,CASSPKTRDGQPQHF
NA,TRBV7-3,TRBJ2-7,CASSLTRDYEQYF
NA,TRBV7-2,TRBJ2-4,CASSLGGVAKNIQYF
NA,TRBV7-3,TRBJ2-1,CASSPMLGGNEQFF
TRBD1,TRBV4-1,TRBJ2-6,CASSPEGQGAAGANVLTF
TRBD1,TRBV4-1,TRBJ2-2,CASSHPQGAGTGELFF
NA,TRBV2,TRBJ2-4,CASTVWKNIQYF
NA,TRBV4-2,TRBJ2-3,CASSQWDSNTDTQYF
TRBD1,TRBV2,TRBJ1-5,CASRRGGTDDQPQHF
NA,TRBV30,TRBJ1-1,CAWSDNPNTEAFF
TRBD1,TRBV6-1,TRBJ1-5,CASRRDRGPSQPQHF
TRBD1,TRBV6-4,TRBJ2-2,CASSAVAAGGTGELFF
TRBD1,TRBV2,TRBJ2-3,CASSDLGTGGGTQYF
NA,TRBV9,TRBJ1-5,CASSAEADVHSNQPQHF
NA,TRBV7-3,TRBJ2-7,CASSPGTAEYEQYF
NA,TRBV7-2,TRBJ2-7,CASSFASGTHEQYF
NA,TRBV28,TRBJ2-3,CASSLGGDSDTQYF
TRBD1,TRBV9,TRBJ1-1,CASSVPGTGENTEAFF
TRBD1,TRBV18,TRBJ2-7,CASSPKPPGQGISYEQYF
TRBD2,TRBV10-2,TRBJ2-2,CASSGTSGRSNTGELFF
NA,TRBV7-9,TRBJ1-1,CASSLFSGNTEAFF
TRBD1,TRBV5-1,TRBJ1-1,CASRKQGARTEAFF
NA,TRBV4-2,TRBJ2-5,CASSQDAGREETQYF
NA,TRBV6-1,TRBJ1-1,CASTGRRGYTEAFF
NA,TRBV5-1,TRBJ1-4,CASALDSPREKLFF
TRBD1,TRBV11-2,TRBJ2-7,CASSLGTGGPYEQYF
TRBD2,TRBV7-9,TRBJ2-5,CASSHRTSGRFGETQYF
NA,TRBV11-3,TRBJ2-5,CASSQGLKVEETQYF
TRBD2,TRBV7-3,TRBJ2-1,CASTAGGPNEQFF
TRBD2,TRBV5-1,TRBJ2-3,CASRVGLAGDLDTQYF
NA,TRBV6-5,TRBJ2-7,CASSYRPDYEQYF
NA,TRBV10-3,TRBJ1-2,CASSEGTDRSNYGYTF
NA,TRBV18,TRBJ2-3,CASSPNSFSTDTQYF
NA,TRBV10-3,TRBJ2-3,CAIRAGGEDTQYF
NA,TRBV2,TRBJ2-1,CASSEQRRGEQFF
NA,TRBV14,TRBJ1-1,CASSQLPWEEAFF
NA,TRBV7-2,TRBJ1-2,CASSLESGYYGYTF
NA,TRBV10-1,TRBJ2-2,CASSDDGQGTGELFF
TRBD2,TRBV28,TRBJ2-2,CASSFLAANTGELFF
NA,TRBV6-1,TRBJ2-7,CASSERGISYEQYF
TRBD1,TRBV28,TRBJ1-2,CASSPGQGWYGYTF
NA,TRBV7-9,TRBJ2-6,CASSLVGGSGANVLTF
NA,TRBV9,TRBJ2-7,CASSPNDGPYEQYF
NA,TRBV5-1,TRBJ1-2,CASSLGPEYGYTF
NA,TRBV7-9,TRBJ2-7,CASSLSGGPATYEQYF
NA,TRBV21-1,TRBJ1-1,CASSKVGRMNTEAFF
NA,TRBV11-2,TRBJ2-7,CASTLHGSSYEQYF
NA,TRBV11-2,TRBJ1-2,CASSFPGKNYGYTF
TRBD1,TRBV29-1,TRBJ2-3,CSVTLKHRGLRSDTQYF
NA,TRBV9,TRBJ2-3,CASSVSVSTDTQYF
NA,TRBV2,TRBJ1-4,CASTKGLNEKLFF
TRBD1,TRBV5-4,TRBJ1-2,CASSLDRQGAANYGYTF
NA,TRBV2,TRBJ2-7,CASSARSRATYEQYF
NA,TRBV7-2,TRBJ1-1,CASRPGPGPTEAFF
TRBD1,TRBV28,TRBJ2-3,CASRGDRGRPHTQYF